These 26 T cell receptor beta chains were all obtained from the same sample, sequenced in a study of T cells in Graves' hyperthyroidism and ophthalmopathy. TCR beta CDR3 regions were amplified from RNA transcripts. Carried out on the TCR CDR3, a first-round RT-PCR used the HTBI primer set. In TCRdb, the multiplex PCR reads were re-called with MiXCR into one record per CDR3 protein. The table shows some 760,000 distinct CDR3 sequences, with less than 15% occurring only once. Sequenced material: blood. The source is a woman aged 18 to 35 with Graves' hyperthyroidism.

This clonotype was observed many times. The gene calls are TRBV7-9 and TRBJ2-1; 10 bases map to TRBD2. The junction had 15 bases not matched to a gene; V was cut back by 5 bases and J by 5 bases. CDR1 and CDR2 from the germline V gene are SEHNR and FQNEAQ (reference sequence). This CDR3 has 18 residues. CDR3 sequence: CASSPRSGRAGLNNEQFF. In nucleotides, the CDR3 is TGTGCCAGCAGCCCCCGAAGCGGGAGGGCCGGATTGAACAATGAGCAGTTCTTC.

This clonotype was seen more than once but under ten times. The genes are TRBV6-2 or TRBV6-3 and TRBJ2-1; a weak D match, TRBD1 (5 bases). This CDR3 is built from 17 residues. Trimming took 6 bases from V and 0 from J, leaving 18 bases between them. The germline V gene encodes CDR1 MNHEY and CDR2 SVGEGT. CDR3 residues: CASSERQGLSSYNEQFF. In DNA, the CDR3 is TGTGCCAGCAGCGAGCGTCAGGGCTTGAGCTCCTACAATGAGCAGTTCTTC.

This clonotype was recorded at least ten times. This chain links TRBV30 with TRBJ1-1; TRBD1 is a possible D gene (5 bases). The CDR3 length is 14 residues. Per germline, CDR1 GTSNPN and CDR2 SVGIG (reference sequence). V dropped 3 bases and J dropped 5 bases, with 16 bases sitting between them. The CDR3 region is CAWRANTGGTEAFF. In DNA, the CDR3 is TGTGCCTGGAGGGCTAACACAGGAGGAACTGAAGCTTTCTTT.

This clonotype was detected only a few times. The chain joins TRBV6-5 to TRBJ1-4; weak D call: TRBD1 (6 bases). CDR3 length: 16 residues. V was shortened by 2 bases and J by 5 bases, with 15 bases between the two germline ends. The germline V gene encodes CDR1 MNHEY and CDR2 SVGAGI. For the CDR3, the DNA is TGTGCCAGCAGTTACGGGGGGGCCAGGCGGAATGAAAAACTGTTTTTT. Amino acids: CASSYGGARRNEKLFF.

This clonotype was counted many times. J is TRBJ1-6 and V is TRBV7-8, with TRBD1 matching 7 bases. Germline lookup yields CDR1 SGHVS and CDR2 FQNEAQ. This CDR3 comprises 14 residues. V was pared by 3 bases and J by 10 bases, with 6 bases of the junction left unmatched. This CDR3 is CASSFRQGGSPLHF. CDR3 in DNA: TGTGCCAGCAGCTTCCGACAGGGTGGGTCACCCCTCCACTTT.

This chain links TRBV7-9 with TRBJ1-2; no firm D call. Germline-derived CDR1 and CDR2 are SEHNR and FQNEAQ (reference sequence). The V end lost 5 bases, the J end lost 14 bases, and 15 bases lay between the germline ends. This CDR3 has 11 residues. This chain's CDR3 is CASSPYRPTTF. As DNA, the CDR3 is TGTGCCAGCAGCCCCTACCGCCCTACGACCTTC. Combining the CDR3 with reference TRBV7-9 and TRBJ1-2 gives the whole variable domain DTGVSQNPRHKITKRGQNVTFRCDPISEHNRLYWYRQTLGQGPEFLTYFQNEAQLEKSRLLSDRFSAERPKGSFSTLEIQRTEQGDSAMYLCASSPYRPTTFGSGTRLTVV.

The chain couples TRBV20-1 to TRBJ2-7; 7 nucleotides align to TRBD1. This CDR3 contains 13 residues. The J segment lost 5 bases and the V segment lost 6 bases, leaving 10 bases of the junction unmatched. Germline CDR1 DFQATT, CDR2 SNEGSKA (reference sequence). The CDR3 coding sequence is TGCAGTGCGCCAGGGGGTGGGACCCACGAGCAGTACTTC. It yields the protein CSAPGGGTHEQYF.

This clonotype was picked up many times. The chain uses TRBV2 and TRBJ2-1, with D possibly called TRBD1 or TRBD2 (5 bases each). Germline V gene sequence: CDR1 SNHLY, CDR2 FYNNEI. There are 14 residues in the CDR3. Between the trimmed V and J ends, which lost 3 bases and 4 bases, there was a span of 10 bases. CDR3 DNA sequence: TGTGCCAGCAGTGAGGGGCGGGTGTACAATGAGCAGTTCTTC. Translating it yields CASSEGRVYNEQFF. The full variable domain, in which reference TRBV2 and TRBJ2-1 provide the parts outside the CDR3, is EPEVTQTPSHQVTQMGQEVILRCVPISNHLYFYWYRQILGQKVEFLVSFYNNEISEKSEIFDDQFSVERPDGSNFTLKIRSTKLEDSAMYFCASSEGRVYNEQFFGPGTRLTVL.

The chain has TRBV19 and TRBJ2-5; D is unresolved. This CDR3 is 14 amino acids long. Germline V gene lookup returns CDR1 LNHDA and CDR2 SQIVND (reference sequence). With 6 bases removed from V and 5 bases from J, the gap between germline ends came to 16 bases. CDR3 sequence: CASSQELAQETQYF. CDR3 nucleotide sequence: TGTGCCAGTAGCCAGGAGTTGGCGCAGGAGACCCAGTACTTC.

This chain joins TRBV7-3 and TRBJ2-1; perhaps TRBD2 as D (5 bases). Trimming removed 5 bases at V and 15 bases at J, with 14 bases between. Germline assignment: CDR1 SGHTA and CDR2 FQGTGA. CDR3 length: 11 amino acids. CDR3 sequence reads: CASSGPNGLFF. The CDR3 bases are TGTGCCAGCAGCGGGCCTAACGGACTGTTCTTC.

This clonotype was counted between two and nine times. The rearrangement links TRBV10-3 to TRBJ2-7, with unresolved D. CDR1 and CDR2 (germline): ENHRY, SYGVKD. This CDR3 has 15 residues. V gave up 3 bases and J gave up 6 bases, with 18 bases separating them. The CDR3 spells CAISDRNSSYFEQYF. CDR3 bases: TGTGCCATCAGTGACAGGAACTCTTCGTACTTCGAGCAGTACTTC.

The gene calls are TRBV2 and TRBJ2-1; 15 bases map to TRBD2. CDR1 and CDR2 (germline): SNHLY, FYNNEI. J gave up 0 bases and V 6 bases, and 6 bases lay outside the gene matches. This CDR3 spans 18 amino acids. The CDR3, as DNA: TGTGCCAGCAGAGGACTAGCGGGAGGGGGCTTCTCCTACAATGAGCAGTTCTTC. It codes for CASRGLAGGGFSYNEQFF. Looking up the rest from reference TRBV2 and TRBJ2-1 gives the full variable domain: EPEVTQTPSHQVTQMGQEVILRCVPISNHLYFYWYRQILGQKVEFLVSFYNNEISEKSEIFDDQFSVERPDGSNFTLKIRSTKLEDSAMYFCASRGLAGGGFSYNEQFFGPGTRLTVL.

This clonotype was seen more than once but under ten times. Given a much more abundant clone one base away, this may be a read error. This chain connects TRBV28 to TRBJ2-1, with 12 nucleotides matching TRBD2. Trimming removed 5 bases from V and 5 bases from J; junction bases left unmatched: 1. This CDR3 comprises 14 residues. Germline V gene lookup returns CDR1 MDHEN and CDR2 SYDVKM. In DNA form, the CDR3 reads TGTGCCAGCAGTACTAGCGGGAGGAACAATGAGCAGTTCTTC. The encoded protein is CASSTSGRNNEQFF. Supplemented by reference TRBV28 and TRBJ2-1, the full variable domain reads DVKVTQSSRYLVKRTGEKVFLECVQDMDHENMFWYRQDPGLGLRLIYFSYDVKMKEKGDIPEGYSVSREKKERFSLILESASTNQTSMYLCASSTSGRNNEQFFGPGTRLTVL.

In this sample, this clonotype turned up many times. This chain joins TRBV18 and TRBJ2-5; D is ambiguous. The CDR3 extends over 13 amino acids. Germline lookup yields CDR1 KGHSH and CDR2 LQKENI. Trimming took 2 bases from V and 1 from J, leaving 5 bases between them. CDR3 loop: CASSPNGQETQYF. In nucleotides, the CDR3 is TGTGCCAGCTCACCAAACGGCCAAGAGACCCAGTACTTC.

This clonotype has at least ten counts. One end of the junction varies from germline; a read error may be responsible. The chain is built from TRBV10-3 and TRBJ1-1; maybe TRBD1 (5 bases). CDR1 is ENHRY and CDR2 is SYGVKD in the germline V gene. This CDR3 region has 13 residues. The CDR3 sequence: CATSDRMNTEAFF. CDR3 nucleotide sequence: TGTGCCACCAGTGACAGAATGAACACTGAAGCTTTCTTT.

At least ten counts were recorded for this clonotype. The V and J genes are TRBV4-1 and TRBJ2-3; TRBD2 aligns across 10 bases. From germline, CDR1 is MGHRA and CDR2 YSYEKL. The CDR3 consists of 16 residues. V lost 5 bases and J lost 2; bases outside the gene matches: 7. CDR3 in DNA: TGCGCCAGCAGCTCCCGGACTAGCGGATACACAGATACGCAGTATTTT. This codes for CASSSRTSGYTDTQYF.

This clonotype was found a few times. This chain connects TRBV28 to TRBJ2-5, with 10 nucleotides matching TRBD1. The V and J ends lost 4 bases and 1 base, in that order; junction bases with no gene match: 9. CDR3 size: 17 residues. Per the germline V gene, CDR1 is MDHEN and CDR2 is SYDVKM. CDR3 protein: CASSSRQGAKAQETQYF. CDR3 coding DNA: TGTGCCAGCAGTTCCCGACAGGGGGCGAAGGCCCAAGAGACCCAGTACTTC.

The table lists this clonotype with a few counts. V gene TRBV9 combines with J gene TRBJ1-1; 8 positions agree with TRBD1. The V gene's germline CDR1 is SGDLS and CDR2 YYNGEE. There are 13 residues in the CDR3. The V and J ends lost 6 bases and 0 bases, in that order; junction bases with no gene match: 1. The CDR3 region is CASTGGLNTEAFF. Written as DNA, the CDR3 is TGTGCCAGCACAGGGGGCTTGAACACTGAAGCTTTCTTT.

This clonotype turned up a few times. V is TRBV7-9 and J is TRBJ2-7, with TRBD2 identical over 13 bases. Germline-derived CDR1 and CDR2 are SEHNR and FQNEAQ (reference sequence). CDR3 size: 19 residues. The ends lost 1 base at V and 5 bases at J; junction bases unmatched: 14. CDR3 in amino acids: CASSLVSAGTSGVMHEQYF. The CDR3 DNA reads as TGTGCCAGCAGCTTAGTGAGCGCGGGGACTAGCGGGGTTATGCACGAGCAGTACTTC.

This clonotype was picked up many times. The chain employs TRBV24-1 and TRBJ2-1; 8 nucleotides align to TRBD1. This CDR3 has 13 amino acids. In germline, CDR1 is KGHDR, CDR2 SFDVKD. Unmatched junction bases numbered 6, after V lost 9 bases and J lost 6 bases. CDR3 nucleotides: TGTGCCACCCTCTCCGGACAGGGCAATGAGCAGTTCTTC. Protein: CATLSGQGNEQFF.

This clonotype was recorded at least ten times. The V and J genes are TRBV9 and TRBJ2-3; the match to TRBD2 covers 10 bases. Germline CDR1 is SGDLS and CDR2 is YYNGEE. The trim removed 0 bases at V and 8 bases at J, leaving 12 bases unmatched. The CDR3 has 17 amino acids. CDR3 in amino acids: CASSVETSGLEAGTQYF. The CDR3 nucleotides read TGTGCCAGCAGCGTAGAGACTAGCGGGTTAGAGGCGGGTACGCAGTATTTT.

The rearrangement links TRBV28 to TRBJ1-2; 9 nucleotides align to TRBD1. CDR3 length: 14 amino acids. After removal of 8 bases from V and 8 bases from J, the junction contained 12 bases not matched to a gene. CDR1 is MDHEN, CDR2 SYDVKM, per germline. The chain's CDR3 is CASLTGGATIGYTF. In DNA, the CDR3 is TGTGCCAGCTTAACAGGGGGCGCAACGATCGGCTACACCTTC.

The chain is built from TRBV5-6 and TRBJ2-7; the D is unclear. This CDR3 region has 13 residues. The germline V gene encodes CDR1 SGHDT and CDR2 YYEEEE. Trimming removed 0 bases from V and 6 bases from J, with 10 bases in between. The DNA for the CDR3 is TGTGCCAGCAGCTTGGCCTCTAACGTCGAGCAGTACTTC. This codes for CASSLASNVEQYF.

This clonotype has a count of ten or more. The chain joins TRBV7-2 to TRBJ2-5; either TRBD1 or TRBD2 may fit D (6 bases each). The germline gives CDR1 SGHTA, CDR2 FQGNSA. V lost 3 bases and J lost 10, with 30 bases in between. The CDR3 is made up of 18 amino acids. CDR3 sequence: CASSLSRGGWEGWEDQYF. The CDR3, as DNA: TGTGCCAGCAGCTTGTCCCGAGGGGGGTGGGAAGGCTGGGAGGACCAGTACTTC. Filled out from reference TRBV7-2 and TRBJ2-5, the complete variable domain reads GAGVSQSPSNKVTEKGKDVELRCDPISGHTALYWYRQSLGQGLEFLIYFQGNSAPDKSGLPSDRFSAERTGGSVSTLTIQRTQQEDSAVYLCASSLSRGGWEGWEDQYFGPGTRLLVL.

This clonotype was counted a few times. The chain carries TRBV9 and TRBJ2-1; the D gene is possibly TRBD2 (6 bases). The CDR3 runs 15 residues. V was shortened by 3 bases and J by 9 bases, with 19 bases between the two germline ends. Per the germline V gene, CDR1 is SGDLS and CDR2 is YYNGEE. The DNA for the CDR3 is TGTGCCAGCAGCGCCCCGGGACTGCCTCAAGGTGAGCAGTTCTTC. It translates to CASSAPGLPQGEQFF.

This clonotype showed up just a few times. The J gene is TRBJ1-2, the V gene TRBV7-9; no firm D call. V lost 3 bases and J 10 bases, leaving 9 bases between the germline ends. The CDR3 runs 11 residues. Germline V gene lookup returns CDR1 SEHNR and CDR2 FQNEAQ (reference sequence). In nucleotides, the CDR3 is TGTGCCAGCAGCTTCCTGGGGATCTACACCTTC. Translated, it gives CASSFLGIYTF.